These T cell receptor beta chains were read from a single sample in a study of patients and donors after allogeneic stem cell transplantation. TCRdb independently ran MiXCR on the RT-PCR reads; one entry per CDR3 protein. This sample has about 230,000 distinct CDR3 sequences, with roughly 15% found just once. Material: blood, either unsorted or a sorted T cell fraction (not recorded which). The receptors originated from a human donor who was either an allogeneic HSCT recipient or a stem cell or donor lymphocyte infusion donor (not recorded which). It is not recorded whose cells these are; they may come from a transplant donor. Both conserved end residues are part of each CDR3. Fields, in order: clone size, V gene, D gene, J gene, CDR3 DNA, CDR3 protein. D genes are given only for firm matches. Clone size is not always given. Where it is, it says once, few, many or a class for expanded clones.

.	TRBV6-1	.	TRBJ2-7	TGTGCCAGCAGTGAAACGCAGGGGAGGTACGAGCAGTACTTC	CASSETQGRYEQYF
.	TRBV4-1	.	TRBJ2-7	TGCGCCAGCAGCCAGGGTTTGGAACTCTCAACTCGCGACTACGAGCAGTACTTC	CASSQGLELSTRDYEQYF
few	TRBV3-1	.	TRBJ2-7	TGTGCCAGCAGCCAAGATACATCACCGACCTACGAGCAGTACTTC	CASSQDTSPTYEQYF
many	TRBV5-5	.	TRBJ1-6	TGTGCCAGCAGCCGGGACCCCTCCTATAATTCACCCCTCCACTTT	CASSRDPSYNSPLHF
.	TRBV5-6	.	TRBJ1-1	TGTGCCAGCAGCTTGTGGGGGGGGAATGAAGCTTTCTTT	CASSLWGGNEAFF
.	TRBV5-6	.	TRBJ2-3	TGTGCCAGCAGCTTGCCGGGAAAGGGTAACACAGATACGCAGTATTTT	CASSLPGKGNTDTQYF
many	TRBV5-1	TRBD2	TRBJ2-1	TGCGCCAGCAGCTTCCGGGAGGCCCCAAACAATGAGCAGTTCTTC	CASSFREAPNNEQFF
few	TRBV6-2/TRBV6-3	TRBD1	TRBJ2-6	TGTGCCAGCAGTCAAAAGGGACAGCCTTCTGGGGCCAACGTCCTGACTTTC	CASSQKGQPSGANVLTF
many	TRBV11-2	.	TRBJ1-1	TGTGCCAGCAGCTTAGTTCCAGACTTT	CASSLVPDF
many	TRBV5-1	TRBD2	TRBJ2-2	TGCGCCAGCAGACGGACTAGCGGGGGGTCCGGGGAGCTGTTTTTT	CASRRTSGGSGELFF
few	TRBV7-3	.	TRBJ1-1	TGTGCCAGCAGCTTAAGCAGGGCAGACACTGAAGCTTTCTTT	CASSLSRADTEAFF